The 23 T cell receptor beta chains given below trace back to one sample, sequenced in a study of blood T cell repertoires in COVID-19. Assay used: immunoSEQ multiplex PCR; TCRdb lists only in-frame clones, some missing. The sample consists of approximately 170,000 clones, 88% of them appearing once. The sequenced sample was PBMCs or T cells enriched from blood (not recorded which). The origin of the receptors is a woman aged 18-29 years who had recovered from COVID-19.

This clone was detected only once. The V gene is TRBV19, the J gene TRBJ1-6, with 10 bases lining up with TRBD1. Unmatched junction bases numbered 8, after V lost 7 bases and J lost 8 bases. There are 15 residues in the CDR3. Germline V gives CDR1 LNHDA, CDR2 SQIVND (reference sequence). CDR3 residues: CASKDSGTGDSPLHF. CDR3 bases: TGTGCCAGTAAGGATTCCGGGACAGGGGATTCACCCCTCCACTTT. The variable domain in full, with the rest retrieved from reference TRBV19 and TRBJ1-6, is DGGITQSPKYLFRKEGQNVTLSCEQNLNHDAMYWYRQDPGQGLRLIYYSQIVNDFQKGDIAEGYSVSREKKESFPLTVTSAQKNPTAFYLCASKDSGTGDSPLHFGNGTRLTVT.

The CDR3 DNA is TGTGCCAGCAGCCACCCCAGGGTGAATATAGGAGCTGATATCACAGATACGCAGTATTTT. Its translation: CASSHPRVNIGADITDTQYF. The chain carries TRBV3-1 (or the pseudogene TRBV3-2) and TRBJ2-3; D is perhaps TRBD1 (5 bases). Germline V lookup: CDR1 LGHDT, CDR2 YNNKEL (reference sequence). The CDR3 is made up of 20 amino acids. The ends were cut back, 3 bases at V and 2 bases at J, with 27 bases in the middle.

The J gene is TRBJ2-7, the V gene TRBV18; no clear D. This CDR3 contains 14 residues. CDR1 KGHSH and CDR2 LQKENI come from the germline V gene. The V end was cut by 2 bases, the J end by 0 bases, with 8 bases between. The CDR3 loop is CASSPSRNSYEQYF. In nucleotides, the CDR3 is TGTGCCAGCTCACCAAGCAGGAACTCCTACGAGCAGTACTTC.

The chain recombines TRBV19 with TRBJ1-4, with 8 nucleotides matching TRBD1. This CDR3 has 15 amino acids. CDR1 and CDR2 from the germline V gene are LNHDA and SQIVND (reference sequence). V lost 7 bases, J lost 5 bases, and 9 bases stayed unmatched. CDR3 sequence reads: CASTTTGGSNEKLFF. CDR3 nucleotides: TGTGCCAGTACCACAACAGGGGGGTCAAATGAAAAACTGTTTTTT.

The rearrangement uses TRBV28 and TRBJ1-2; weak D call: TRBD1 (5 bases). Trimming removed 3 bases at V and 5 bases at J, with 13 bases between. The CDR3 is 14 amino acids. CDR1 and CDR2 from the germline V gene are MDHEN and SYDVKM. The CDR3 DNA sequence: TGTGCCAGCAGTTTGACCACGGGACTTTATGGCTACACCTTC. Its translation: CASSLTTGLYGYTF.

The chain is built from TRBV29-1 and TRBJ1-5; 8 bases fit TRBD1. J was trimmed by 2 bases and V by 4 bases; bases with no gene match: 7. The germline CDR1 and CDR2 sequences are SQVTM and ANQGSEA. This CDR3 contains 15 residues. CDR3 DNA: TGCAGCGTTGGGATGACAGGGGCGGGCAATCAGCCCCAGCATTTT. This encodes CSVGMTGAGNQPQHF.

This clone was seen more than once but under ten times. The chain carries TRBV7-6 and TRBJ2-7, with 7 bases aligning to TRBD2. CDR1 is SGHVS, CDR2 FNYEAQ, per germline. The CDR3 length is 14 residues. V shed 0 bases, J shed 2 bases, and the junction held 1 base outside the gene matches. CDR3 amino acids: CASSLAGGPYEQYF. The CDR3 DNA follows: TGTGCCAGCAGCTTAGCGGGAGGGCCCTACGAGCAGTACTTC.

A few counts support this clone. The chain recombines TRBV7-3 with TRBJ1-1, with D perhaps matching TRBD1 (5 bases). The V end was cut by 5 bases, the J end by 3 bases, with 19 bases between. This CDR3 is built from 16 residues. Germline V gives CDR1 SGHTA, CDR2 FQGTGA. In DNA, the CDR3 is TGTGCCAGCAGCGTCCAGGGCCCCGGAGCGTACACTGAAGCTTTCTTT. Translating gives CASSVQGPGAYTEAFF.

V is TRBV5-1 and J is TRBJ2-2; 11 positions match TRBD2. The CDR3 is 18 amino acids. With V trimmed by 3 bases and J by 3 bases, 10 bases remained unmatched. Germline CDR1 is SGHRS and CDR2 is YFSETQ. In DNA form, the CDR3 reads TGCGCCAGCAGCTCCCAACTAGCGGGAGTGGGCGACACCGGGGAGCTGTTTTTT. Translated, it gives CASSSQLAGVGDTGELFF.

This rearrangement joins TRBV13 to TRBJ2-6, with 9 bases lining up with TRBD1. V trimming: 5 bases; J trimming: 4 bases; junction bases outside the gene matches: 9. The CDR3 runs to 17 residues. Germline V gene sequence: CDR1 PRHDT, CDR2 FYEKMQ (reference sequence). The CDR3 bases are TGTGCCAGCAGCCTGGGACAGGGAGTATTCGGGGCCAACGTCCTGACTTTC. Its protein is CASSLGQGVFGANVLTF.

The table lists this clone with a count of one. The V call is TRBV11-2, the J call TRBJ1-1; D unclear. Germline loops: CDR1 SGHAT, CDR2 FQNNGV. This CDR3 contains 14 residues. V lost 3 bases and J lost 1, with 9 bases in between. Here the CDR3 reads CASSLTSPNTEAFF. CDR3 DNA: TGTGCCAGCAGCTTGACATCTCCGAACACTGAAGCTTTCTTT. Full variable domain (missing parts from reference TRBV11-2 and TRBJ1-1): EAGVAQSPRYKIIEKRQSVAFWCNPISGHATLYWYQQILGQGPKLLIQFQNNGVVDDSQLPKDRFSAERLKGVDSTLKIQPAKLEDSAVYLCASSLTSPNTEAFFGQGTRLTVV.

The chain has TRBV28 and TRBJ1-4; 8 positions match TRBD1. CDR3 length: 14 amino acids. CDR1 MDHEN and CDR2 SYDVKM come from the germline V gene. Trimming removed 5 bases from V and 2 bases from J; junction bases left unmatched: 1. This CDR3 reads CASSPGGTNEKLFF. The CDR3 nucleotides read TGTGCCAGCAGTCCAGGGGGCACTAATGAAAAACTGTTTTTT.

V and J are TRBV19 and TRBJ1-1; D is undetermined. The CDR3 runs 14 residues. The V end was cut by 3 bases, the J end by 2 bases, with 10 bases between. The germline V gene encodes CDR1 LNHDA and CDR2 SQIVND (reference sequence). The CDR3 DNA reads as TGTGCCAGTAGTATCTTGAACAGAAACACTGAAGCTTTCTTT. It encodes CASSILNRNTEAFF.

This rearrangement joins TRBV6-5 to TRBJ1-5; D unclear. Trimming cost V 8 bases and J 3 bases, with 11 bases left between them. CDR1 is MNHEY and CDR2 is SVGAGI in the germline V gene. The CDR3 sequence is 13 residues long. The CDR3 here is CASLWGVNQPQHF. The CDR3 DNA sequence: TGTGCCAGCCTTTGGGGAGTCAATCAGCCCCAGCATTTT.

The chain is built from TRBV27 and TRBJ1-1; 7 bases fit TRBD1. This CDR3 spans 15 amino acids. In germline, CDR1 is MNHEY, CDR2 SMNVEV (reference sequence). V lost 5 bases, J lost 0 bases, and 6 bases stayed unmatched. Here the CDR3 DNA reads TGTGCCAGCAGTCGAGGGACAGTTATGAACACTGAAGCTTTCTTT. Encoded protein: CASSRGTVMNTEAFF.

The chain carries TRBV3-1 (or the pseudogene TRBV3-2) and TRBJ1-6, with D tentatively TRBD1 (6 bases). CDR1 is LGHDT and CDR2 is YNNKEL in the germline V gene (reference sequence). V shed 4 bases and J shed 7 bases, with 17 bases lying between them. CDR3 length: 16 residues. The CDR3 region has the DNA TGTGCCAGCAGCCTACAAAGGGGGGGCCCAAATTCACCCCTCCACTTT. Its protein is CASSLQRGGPNSPLHF.

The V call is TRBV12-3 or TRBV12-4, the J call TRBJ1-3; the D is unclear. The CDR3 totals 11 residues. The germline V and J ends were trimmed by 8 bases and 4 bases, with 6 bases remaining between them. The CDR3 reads CASVTGNTIYF. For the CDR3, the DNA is TGTGCCAGCGTAACAGGAAACACCATATATTTT.

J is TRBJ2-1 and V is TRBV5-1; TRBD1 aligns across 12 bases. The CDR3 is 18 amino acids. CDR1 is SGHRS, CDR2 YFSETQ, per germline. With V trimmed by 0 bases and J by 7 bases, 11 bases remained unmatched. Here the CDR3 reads CASSLGSRGQGARNEQFF. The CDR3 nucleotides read TGCGCCAGCAGCTTGGGGAGTCGGGGACAGGGGGCACGGAATGAGCAGTTCTTC.

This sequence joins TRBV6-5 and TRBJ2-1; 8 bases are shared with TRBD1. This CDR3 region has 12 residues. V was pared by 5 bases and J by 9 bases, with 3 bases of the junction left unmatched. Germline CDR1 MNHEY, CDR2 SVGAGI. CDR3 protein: CASSRTGTEQFF. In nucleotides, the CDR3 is TGTGCCAGCAGTAGGACAGGGACTGAGCAGTTCTTC.

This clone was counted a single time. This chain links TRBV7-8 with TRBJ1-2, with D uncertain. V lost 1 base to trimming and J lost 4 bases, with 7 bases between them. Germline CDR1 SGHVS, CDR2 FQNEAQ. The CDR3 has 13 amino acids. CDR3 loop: CASSLGSSYGYTF. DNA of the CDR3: TGTGCCAGCAGCTTAGGCTCCAGCTATGGCTACACCTTC. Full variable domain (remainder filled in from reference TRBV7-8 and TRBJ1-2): GAGVSQSPRYKVAKRGQDVALRCDPISGHVSLFWYQQALGQGPEFLTYFQNEAQLDKSGLPSDRFFAERPEGSVSTLKIQRTQQEDSAVYLCASSLGSSYGYTFGSGTRLTVV.

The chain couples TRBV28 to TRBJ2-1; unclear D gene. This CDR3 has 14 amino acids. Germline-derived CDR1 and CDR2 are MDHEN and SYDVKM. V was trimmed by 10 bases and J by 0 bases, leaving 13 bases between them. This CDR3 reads CATNSKSSYNEQFF. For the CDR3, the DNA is TGTGCCACAAACTCGAAGAGCTCCTACAATGAGCAGTTCTTC.

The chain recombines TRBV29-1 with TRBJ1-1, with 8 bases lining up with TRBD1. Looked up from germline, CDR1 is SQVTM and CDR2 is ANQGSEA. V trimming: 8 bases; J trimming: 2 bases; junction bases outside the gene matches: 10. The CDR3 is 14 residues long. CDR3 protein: CSTQTGALNTEAFF. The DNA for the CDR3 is TGCAGCACCCAGACAGGGGCCCTCAACACTGAAGCTTTCTTT.

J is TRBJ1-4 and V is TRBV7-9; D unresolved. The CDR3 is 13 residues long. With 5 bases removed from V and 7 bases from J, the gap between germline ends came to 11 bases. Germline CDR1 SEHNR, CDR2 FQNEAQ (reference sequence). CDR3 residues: CASSPPGPEKLFF. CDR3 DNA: TGTGCCAGCAGCCCGCCTGGGCCTGAAAAACTGTTTTTT.